This TCR beta chain appears in the sequencing data of a study of blood T cells in healthy people across ages (dated by TCRdb to about 2015). General notes on the study: In model experiments, template switching captured roughly one uniquely barcoded TCR beta cDNA molecule for every two T cells. Age-related changes in TCR beta repertoire diversity were measured in the study by deep sequencing normalized with unique cDNA molecular identifiers. The donors were divided into four age groups: young (average around 17 years), middle-aged (approximately 39), aged (approximately 62) and long-lived (82). To avoid experimental bias, donors of different ages were randomly spread across the sequencing lanes. Using the same blood draw, the study looked at two additional independent replicas of 1 million unique cDNA reads for two donors, one aged 18 to 30 and the other aged 80 or older. On the study overall, not on this receptor specifically: Compared with the aged group, the long-lived group had more naive CD4+ T cells, fewer expanded clones and increased TCR diversity, suggesting age selection. Observed TCR beta diversity per million T cells fell roughly linearly with age, and a significant reduction was already apparent by age around 39. The CMV infection status of donors was not known, potentially confounding age-related changes in expanded clonotypes. Bulk unsorted PBMC profiling prevented conclusive comparison of naive and antigen-experienced compartments. Estimates of total diversity from one million sequenced T cells were regarded as lower bounds and underestimates. Observed TCR beta diversity correlated strongly with the percentage of naive T cells measured by flow cytometry.

The roughly 37 donors, aged 6 to 90 years, were systemically healthy Caucasian individuals from Russia. Around 10 milliliters of peripheral blood were collected from each donor into EDTA-treated Vacutainer tubes. Ficoll-Paque density-gradient centrifugation was used to isolate PBMCs, with at least 6 million per sample. Total RNA, at least 6 micrograms per sample, was extracted from PBMCs with Trizol reagent. The percentages of naive CD45RAhigh/CD27high T cells were determined by flow cytometry on a PBMC aliquot from every donor. Libraries came from 5' RACE. Sequenced on an Illumina HiSeq 2500. The second PCR ran for about 7 to 11 cycles and used a J-beta primer mix along with a sample-barcoded 5' primer. A unique molecular identifier was introduced onto each TCR beta cDNA molecule by a template-switch 5' adaptor carrying 12 random nucleotides. Each sample yielded at least 3 million CDR3-containing paired-end reads. First-strand cDNA was synthesized from all RNA with the Mint cDNA synthesis kit, primed by a TRBC-specific oligonucleotide. After uracil-DNA glycosylase treatment, a first 18-cycle PCR used universal primers M1SS and BC2_uni_R on all cDNA. Per the source publication's procedure: Normalization of each sample was performed by random selection of 1 million high-quality reads, each carrying a distinct molecular identifier. Reads sharing molecular identifiers were discarded rather than binned into consensus sequences. MiTCR, with a Q25 quality threshold and the strictest error-elimination algorithm, was used for CDR3 identification, clonotype clustering and error correction. A nonparametric unseen species model using Euler transformation provided a lower-bound estimate of total TCR beta diversity. TCRdb reran the public reads through fastp at Q25 and MiXCR, keeping productive beta chains. Rows merge per CDR3 protein into single entries with the most common DNA and genes. TCRdb, rather than the study authors, made the V and J calls. Counted in this sample were fewer than 900,000 distinct CDR3 sequences; roughly 34% of them appeared once. The top ten constitute around 13% of the sample.

The CDR3 runs 12 amino acids, cysteine and phenylalanine included. Here the CDR3 DNA is all that survives: 36 bases in frame from base 1. Per the germline V gene (reference sequence), DFQATT is the CDR1 and SNEGSKA is the CDR2. As to this clonotype: No cognate antigen has been identified for it. The junction departs from the called germline gene at one end, perhaps through a read error.

The sample taken for sequencing was blood. This sequence uses TRBV20-1 and TRBJ2-1; a stretch of 9 junction bases matches TRBD2. The sequence was collected from a man between 18 and 29 years old in good health. The CDR3 region reads CRASGAYNEQFF. The base sequence is TGCAGGGCTAGCGGGGCCTACAATGAGCAGTTCTTC.